This is a list of T cell receptor beta chains from one sample in a study of shared clonotypes between healthy human individuals. The data were produced by immunoSEQ multiplex PCR, yet TCRdb's version contains in-frame clones alone and is incomplete. The sample lists roughly 1,500,000 clones, 97% to 99% occurring once. Material for sequencing was naive CD4+ T cells sorted from blood. Receptors were obtained from a man aged 30 to 39 in good health. Both conserved end residues are part of each CDR3. The D gene is left open where the match is weak. Expanded clones are given a class, and other clones once, few, many or no size at all.

- TRBJ1-2 - TRBV19 CASSFRSSYGYTF TGTGCCAGTAGTTTCAGGTCTTCCTATGGCTACACCTTC
TRBD1 TRBJ1-1 - TRBV4-1 CASSQGTGGTNTEAFF TGCGCCAGCAGCCAGGGGACAGGGGGAACGAACACTGAAGCTTTCTTT
- TRBJ1-2 once TRBV5-4 CASSLAVDIPYGYTF TGTGCCAGCAGCTTGGCCGTAGACATCCCCTATGGCTACACCTTC
- TRBJ2-1 - TRBV7-6 CASSLGQGGTYNEQFF TGTGCCAGCAGCTTAGGTCAGGGGGGCACCTACAATGAGCAGTTCTTC
TRBD1 TRBJ1-5 - TRBV6-1 CASSEAPGQGPYSNQPQHF TGTGCCAGCAGTGAAGCGCCGGGACAGGGGCCCTATAGCAATCAGCCCCAGCATTTT
- TRBJ1-1 - TRBV5-1 CASSLKGRDTEAFF TGCGCCAGCAGCTTGAAGGGGCGGGACACTGAAGCTTTCTTT
- TRBJ2-7 once TRBV28 CASSPLLPPTEQYF TGTGCCAGCAGTCCCCTTTTACCTCCCACCGAGCAGTACTTC
- TRBJ1-5 - TRBV10-3 CAISMQGINQPQHF TGTGCCATCAGCATGCAGGGAATCAATCAGCCCCAGCATTTT
- TRBJ1-1 - TRBV7-3 CASSFGAGVLNTEAFF TGTGCCAGCAGCTTTGGGGCAGGGGTCCTCAACACTGAAGCTTTCTTT
- TRBJ1-1 - TRBV21-1 CASSKGEGSTEAFF TGTGCCAGCAGCAAAGGGGAGGGAAGTACTGAAGCTTTCTTT
- TRBJ2-2 - TRBV19 CASFRDNSFAGELFF TGTGCCAGCTTCCGGGACAATAGTTTCGCCGGGGAGCTGTTTTTT
TRBD2 TRBJ2-5 - TRBV18 CASSHNLAARQETQYF TGTGCCAGCTCACATAATCTAGCGGCTCGACAAGAGACCCAGTACTTC
- TRBJ1-2 - TRBV7-2 CASTLSNVDGYTF TGTGCCAGCACCCTTTCTAACGTGGATGGCTACACCTTC
TRBD2 TRBJ2-1 once TRBV11-2 CASSLAGGPGNEQFF TGTGCCAGCAGCTTAGCGGGAGGGCCGGGCAATGAGCAGTTCTTC
TRBD2 TRBJ2-3 - TRBV14 CASSQMTSGRATDTQYF TGTGCCAGCAGCCAAATGACTAGCGGGAGAGCCACAGATACGCAGTATTTT
- TRBJ1-5 - TRBV5-8 CASSLYYSLYSNQPQHF TGTGCCAGCAGCTTGTACTACAGCCTTTATAGCAATCAGCCCCAGCATTTT
TRBD2 TRBJ2-3 - TRBV5-5 CASSSLSGRVADTQYF TGTGCCAGCAGCTCCCTTAGCGGGAGGGTGGCAGATACGCAGTATTTT
- TRBJ2-5 - TRBV25-1 CASTPGHPGETQYF TGTGCCAGCACACCGGGACACCCAGGGGAGACCCAGTACTTC
TRBD1 TRBJ2-7 - TRBV28 CASSPQTGVIYEQYF TGTGCCAGCAGTCCCCAGACAGGGGTGATCTACGAGCAGTACTTC
- TRBJ1-2 - TRBV18 CASSPIGLLSIGYTF TGTGCCAGCTCACCTATTGGACTCCTTTCGATAGGCTACACCTTC
TRBD1 TRBJ2-7 - TRBV19 CASSIPGQGRYEQYF TGTGCCAGTAGTATACCGGGACAGGGGAGATACGAGCAGTACTTC
- TRBJ2-1 - TRBV18 CASSPTVAASSYNEQFF TGTGCCAGCTCACCAACGGTGGCAGCGAGCTCCTACAATGAGCAGTTCTTC
- TRBJ2-7 - TRBV15 CATSRDRASGEQYF TGTGCCACCAGCAGAGACAGGGCGTCGGGAGAGCAGTACTTC
- TRBJ1-5 - TRBV11-2 CASRRAGPQHF TGTGCCAGCAGGAGGGCGGGACCCCAGCATTTT
TRBD1 TRBJ1-4 - TRBV13 CASSLHRDRGFATNEKLFF TGTGCCAGCAGCTTACACCGGGACAGGGGTTTTGCAACTAATGAAAAACTGTTTTTT
- TRBJ2-3 - TRBV6-1 CASSTGRVDTQYF TGTGCCAGCAGTACTGGCAGGGTTGATACGCAGTATTTT
- TRBJ1-5 - TRBV28 CASSLRGRGSNQPQHF TGTGCCAGCAGTTTACGGGGGAGGGGGAGCAATCAGCCCCAGCATTTT
- TRBJ2-7 - TRBV27 CASSFGGTLWEQYF TGTGCCAGCAGTTTTGGAGGGACCCTTTGGGAGCAGTACTTC
- TRBJ2-2 - TRBV14 CASSQRTSLLGELFF TGTGCCAGCAGCCAAAGGACATCATTACTAGGAGAGCTGTTTTTT
- TRBJ2-7 - TRBV10-2 CASTPGTLSYEQYF TGCGCCAGCACCCCCGGGACTCTTTCCTACGAGCAGTACTTC
- TRBJ1-1 - TRBV28 CASSLYPPNTEAFF TGTGCCAGCAGTTTATACCCACCAAACACTGAAGCTTTCTTT
- TRBJ2-1 - TRBV4-3 CASSQEAAAPGAEQFF TGCGCCAGCAGCCAAGAAGCAGCGGCCCCTGGCGCTGAGCAGTTCTTC
- TRBJ1-2 - TRBV30 CAWNPVRAAGYTF TGTGCCTGGAACCCCGTGAGAGCTGCTGGCTACACCTTC
TRBD1 TRBJ1-1 - TRBV5-1 CASSVGQGDTEAFF TGCGCCAGCAGCGTGGGACAGGGGGACACTGAAGCTTTCTTT
- TRBJ1-1 - TRBV11-3 CASSLAPATEAFF TGTGCCAGCAGCTTAGCGCCAGCCACTGAAGCTTTCTTT
TRBD2 TRBJ2-7 - TRBV30 CAWTRLAGRNEQYF TGTGCCTGGACCCGACTAGCGGGGAGAAACGAGCAGTACTTC
- TRBJ1-5 once TRBV5-1 CASSLDPGESQPQHF TGCGCCAGCAGCTTGGATCCAGGGGAAAGTCAGCCCCAGCATTTT
- TRBJ1-2 - TRBV27 CASSLVRGDGYTF TGTGCCAGCAGTTTAGTGAGGGGGGATGGCTACACCTTC
TRBD2 TRBJ2-2 - TRBV27 CASSPLAGGYWDTGELFF TGTGCCAGCAGTCCCCTAGCGGGAGGTTATTGGGACACCGGGGAGCTGTTTTTT
TRBD2 TRBJ2-1 - TRBV2 CATTPPPGGSLGGEQFF TGTGCCACCACGCCGCCCCCGGGGGGGAGCCTAGGGGGAGAGCAGTTCTTC
TRBD1 TRBJ2-5 - TRBV4-3 CASSQNPGTAQETQYF TGCGCCAGCAGCCAAAACCCAGGGACAGCCCAAGAGACCCAGTACTTC
TRBD1 TRBJ1-1 - TRBV7-2 CASSSHRTGNTEAFF TGTGCCAGCAGCTCGCATAGGACAGGGAACACTGAAGCTTTCTTT
- TRBJ2-5 - TRBV2 CASSPGDGETQYF TGTGCCAGCAGCCCAGGTGATGGGGAGACCCAGTACTTC
- TRBJ2-7 - TRBV6-6 CASSYPTDYEQYF TGTGCCAGCAGTTACCCAACAGACTACGAGCAGTACTTC
- TRBJ2-3 - TRBV5-4 CASSLEAGGPTDTQYF TGTGCCAGCAGCTTGGAGGCAGGGGGGCCCACAGATACGCAGTATTTT
- TRBJ1-4 - TRBV19 CASSTEFNEKLFF TGTGCCAGTAGCACAGAGTTTAATGAAAAACTGTTTTTT
TRBD1 TRBJ2-7 - TRBV7-2 CASSQRQGSVEQYF TGTGCCAGCAGCCAAAGACAGGGTTCCGTCGAGCAGTACTTC
TRBD2 TRBJ2-2 - TRBV5-1 CASSFGLAGGQPTGELFF TGCGCCAGCAGCTTTGGACTAGCGGGAGGGCAGCCCACCGGGGAGCTGTTTTTT
- TRBJ2-3 - TRBV30 CAWKVITTDTQYF TGTGCCTGGAAAGTAATAACCACAGATACGCAGTATTTT
TRBD1 TRBJ2-5 once TRBV7-2 CASSFGTEESQYF TGTGCCAGCAGCTTCGGGACAGAAGAGTCCCAGTACTTC
- TRBJ1-5 - TRBV10-2 CASRKTGAQPQHF TGCGCCAGCAGAAAGACAGGTGCTCAGCCCCAGCATTTT
TRBD2 TRBJ2-1 - TRBV10-3 CAISVAGGDNEQFF TGTGCCATCAGTGTAGCGGGAGGAGACAATGAGCAGTTCTTC
TRBD1 TRBJ2-3 - TRBV12-5 CASGLVTGGTDTQYF TGTGCTAGTGGTTTGGTGACAGGGGGCACAGATACGCAGTATTTT
TRBD1 TRBJ1-5 - TRBV9 CASSVVGQGAQNQPQHF TGTGCCAGCAGCGTAGTGGGACAGGGGGCGCAAAATCAGCCCCAGCATTTT
TRBD1 TRBJ2-1 - TRBV5-1 CASSSTSGTGPNEQFF TGCGCCAGCAGCTCCACTTCTGGGACAGGGCCAAATGAGCAGTTCTTC